This T cell receptor (beta chain) was documented in a study of STAT3 mutations in large granular lymphocyte leukemia. Study-wide findings and caveats: In T-cell large granular lymphocyte leukemia, about half of patients showed multiple immunodominant subclonotypes.

The CDR3 contains 13 residues. The V end was cut by 3 bases, the J end by 2 bases, with 8 bases between. Looked up from germline, CDR1 is SGHAT and CDR2 is FQDESV (reference sequence). The protocol was immunoSEQ multiplex PCR, while the TCRdb copy is restricted to in-frame clones and leaves out a portion. Found here are more than 9,500 clones, approximately 85% of them singletons; the top ten hold around 85%. For this clone: As yet, its antigen is unknown.

Sequenced: peripheral blood mononuclear cells. The clonotype was recovered from an elderly man with T-cell large granular lymphocyte leukemia. Some clones in this sample may be carry-over from other donors' samples. The chain links TRBV11-1 to TRBJ2-7, with D possibly TRBD1 on 5 matching bases. The CDR3 here is CASSLGLAYEQYF. In nucleotides, the CDR3 is TGTGCCAGCAGCTTGGGGCTGGCCTACGAGCAGTACTTC.